This entry features one TCR beta chain sequence. Its target is not known. The sample belongs to a study of T-cell reconstitution after alpha-beta-depleted transplantation in children. General observations from the study: After one year, T-cell counts and TCRbeta diversity mostly came from new T cells. The origin of alpha-beta T cells about two months after transplant was reportedly several hundred expanded graft clones. Surviving recipient T cells and thymic progenitors accounted for the high day-60 TCRbeta diversity observed in some patients.

This CDR3 has 14 amino acids. The germline V gene has CDR1 DFQATT and CDR2 SNEGSKA (reference sequence). V shed 1 base, J shed 7 bases, and the junction held 9 bases outside the gene matches. Preparing the TCRbeta library involved the use of unique molecular identifiers. TCRdb used MiXCR to reprocess the PCR reads, holding one entry per CDR3 protein. The sample has hundreds of thousands of distinct CDR3 sequences, approximately 13% seen once. The chain carries TRBV20-1 and TRBJ2-7; 8 nucleotides align to TRBD2. The receptor was isolated from a male patient younger than 18 who had a stem cell transplant for acute myeloid leukemia, so the T cells may come from the graft donor. The sequences come from PBMCs, mostly from graft donor cells, collected 360 days after TCRalphabeta/CD19-depleted stem cell transplant. CDR3 sequence reads: CSARVPGRVREQYF. The CDR3 DNA follows: TGCAGTGCTAGAGTTCCCGGGAGGGTGCGGGAGCAGTACTTC.